The clone carrying this T cell receptor beta chain showed up just once. The antigen is not known. This sample was taken from a study of beta chain features in type 1 diabetes. Study-level points and caveats: Lower insertion and higher deletion counts appeared at VDJ junctions in type 1 diabetes patients. The cDNA sequencing approach could over-represent high-TCR-expressing cells.

Reverse transcribing all isolated RNA meant expressed TCRB transcripts were sequenced. Clones were sequenced by immunoSEQ multiplex PCR, and TCRdb holds only the in-frame ones, with some missing. The profile shows roughly 610,000 clones, around 16% of them singletons. Via CD45RO/CCR7/CD25/CD127/CD95/CD27, cells of the CD4+ naive, central memory, regulatory and stem cell-like memory subsets were sorted. Germline lookup yields CDR1 SGDLS and CDR2 YYNGEE. Trimming removed 0 bases at V and 5 bases at J, with 8 bases between. The CDR3 contains 13 residues. The sample comprised naive CD4+ T cells from blood. The chain is built from TRBV9 and TRBJ2-5; D unresolved. This clonotype was obtained from a man in his late teens or twenties in good health. CDR3 DNA sequence: TGTGCCAGCAGCGTAGGGATTGGGGAGACCCAGTACTTC. Its protein is CASSVGIGETQYF.